A single sample gave rise to the 30 T cell receptor beta chains below, sequenced in a study of OX40 agonist ivuxolimab in advanced cancers. The protocol was immunoSEQ multiplex PCR, while the TCRdb copy is restricted to in-frame clones and leaves out a portion. This table holds 30,000 to 45,000 clones, more than 70% found once. The sample in question was CD4+ or CD8+ T cells sorted from blood, obtained in a trial of the OX40 agonist ivuxolimab. The receptors originated from an adult with an advanced solid tumor such as melanoma, head and neck, liver or kidney cancer.

The V gene is TRBV5-1, the J gene TRBJ2-3; TRBD2 is a possible D gene (5 bases). This CDR3 has 17 residues. V was shortened by 0 bases and J by 4 bases, with 18 bases between the two germline ends. CDR1 is SGHRS and CDR2 is YFSETQ in the germline V gene. The CDR3 DNA sequence: TGCGCCAGCAGCTTGGGAAGCGGACCCCCGGCCCCAGATACGCAGTATTTT. Its protein product is CASSLGSGPPAPDTQYF.

The sample holds one count of this clone. The chain carries TRBV5-6 and TRBJ2-7, with TRBD2 matching over 10 bases. The germline CDR1 and CDR2 sequences are SGHDT and YYEEEE. Trimming took 2 bases from V and 2 from J; bases not matched to a gene: 7. The CDR3 is 16 residues long. CDR3 amino acids: CASSFQPGLATYEQYF. CDR3 bases: TGTGCCAGCAGCTTCCAGCCGGGACTAGCGACCTACGAGCAGTACTTC.

In this sample, this clone turned up a few times. V is TRBV10-3 and J is TRBJ1-1, with D maybe TRBD1 (5 bases). Germline CDR1 reads ENHRY; CDR2 reads SYGVKD. V dropped 7 bases and J dropped 1 base, with 10 bases sitting between them. The CDR3 has 13 amino acids. This chain's CDR3 is CAIKRQTNTEAFF. For the CDR3, the DNA is TGTGCCATCAAAAGACAGACGAACACTGAAGCTTTCTTT.

The chain carries TRBV7-6 and TRBJ2-2; the match to TRBD1 covers 12 bases. The CDR3 loop spans 16 amino acids. V gave up 6 bases and J gave up 4 bases; unmatched junction bases: 6. CDR1 is SGHVS and CDR2 is FNYEAQ in the germline V gene. CDR3 region: CASSWGQGAGTGELFF. The CDR3 bases are TGTGCCAGCAGTTGGGGACAGGGGGCCGGCACCGGGGAGCTGTTTTTT. The whole variable domain, filled in from reference TRBV7-6 and TRBJ2-2, reads GAGVSQSPRYKVTKRGQDVALRCDPISGHVSLYWYRQALGQGPEFLTYFNYEAQQDKSGLPNDRFSAERPEGSISTLTIQRTEQRDSAMYRCASSWGQGAGTGELFFGEGSRLTVL.

The chain joins TRBV5-1 to TRBJ2-7; D uncertain. V was trimmed by 0 bases and J by 0 bases, leaving 7 bases between them. CDR1 and CDR2 from the germline V gene are SGHRS and YFSETQ. The CDR3 consists of 14 residues. CDR3 in DNA: TGCGCCAGCAGCTTGGGTCAAGTCTCCTACGAGCAGTACTTC. Translation gives CASSLGQVSYEQYF.

This sequence joins TRBV28 and TRBJ2-4; 7 nucleotides agree with TRBD1. The V and J ends lost 5 bases and 1 base, in that order; junction bases with no gene match: 5. Germline lookup yields CDR1 MDHEN and CDR2 SYDVKM. The CDR3 has 15 amino acids. CDR3 in amino acids: CASSGQVGAKNIQYF. The CDR3 nucleotides are TGTGCCAGCAGTGGACAGGTGGGGGCCAAAAACATTCAGTACTTC.

V usage is TRBV5-1 and J usage is TRBJ2-7, with D perhaps given as TRBD1 or TRBD2 (5 bases each). V lost 3 bases to trimming and J lost 6 bases, with 16 bases between them. From germline, CDR1 is SGHRS and CDR2 YFSETQ. This CDR3 region has 14 residues. The chain's CDR3 is CASSWDFGGGEQYF. In DNA, the CDR3 is TGCGCCAGCAGCTGGGATTTTGGTGGGGGCGAGCAGTACTTC. Combining the CDR3 with reference TRBV5-1 and TRBJ2-7 gives the whole variable domain KAGVTQTPRYLIKTRGQQVTLSCSPISGHRSVSWYQQTPGQGLQFLFEYFSETQRNKGNFPGRFSGRQFSNSRSEMNVSTLELGDSALYLCASSWDFGGGEQYFGPGTRLTVT.

This sequence joins TRBV6-6 and TRBJ2-7; no clear D gene. CDR3 length: 13 amino acids. V was trimmed by 5 bases and J by 2 bases, leaving 10 bases between them. Germline lookup yields CDR1 MNHNY and CDR2 SVGAGI (reference sequence). The DNA for the CDR3 is TGTGCCAGCAGTCCCCTCCGAACCTACGAGCAGTACTTC. Translated: CASSPLRTYEQYF.

The genes are TRBV30 and TRBJ1-6, with D possibly TRBD1 on 5 matching bases. Germline CDR1 GTSNPN, CDR2 SVGIG (reference sequence). The germline V and J ends were trimmed by 8 bases and 4 bases, with 15 bases remaining between them. CDR3 length: 14 amino acids. CDR3 bases: TGTGCCGCGAGTAGGGGTCGATATAATTCACCCCTCCACTTT. It specifies CAASRGRYNSPLHF.

The gene calls are TRBV7-9 and TRBJ2-3; 12 positions match TRBD2. The germline V gene encodes CDR1 SEHNR and CDR2 FQNEAQ (reference sequence). The CDR3 spans 16 residues. The J segment lost 3 bases and the V segment lost 5 bases, leaving 6 bases of the junction unmatched. In DNA, the CDR3 is TGTGCCAGCAGCCCCGGACTAGCGGGGAGGACAGATACGCAGTATTTT. Amino acid sequence: CASSPGLAGRTDTQYF.

The chain couples TRBV7-9 to TRBJ1-5; D might be TRBD1 (6 bases). Germline V gene data show CDR1 as SEHNR and CDR2 as FQNEAQ (reference sequence). Trimming took off 4 bases at V and 2 bases at J, with 9 bases between the two ends. CDR3 size: 14 residues. CDR3 in amino acids: CASSSTGGNQPQHF. CDR3 nucleotide sequence: TGTGCCAGCAGCTCGACAGGCGGCAATCAGCCCCAGCATTTT.

The J gene is TRBJ1-3, the V gene TRBV6-5; D is unresolved. V lost 11 bases and J lost 0, with 14 bases in between. The germline V gene has CDR1 MNHEY and CDR2 SVGAGI. The CDR3 contains 14 residues. Here the CDR3 DNA reads TGTGCCTCCCTCGAGGTCTCCTCTGGAAACACCATATATTTT. Translation gives CASLEVSSGNTIYF.

Only a few counts were recorded for this clone. This chain connects TRBV28 to TRBJ2-3; TRBD2 is a possible D gene (5 bases). This CDR3 region has 16 residues. The V gene lost 3 bases and the J gene lost 1 base, with 14 bases spanning the gap. Germline V gene lookup returns CDR1 MDHEN and CDR2 SYDVKM. The CDR3 region is CASSFPLASRTDTQYF. In DNA form, the CDR3 reads TGTGCCAGCAGTTTCCCCCTAGCTAGTCGCACAGATACGCAGTATTTT.

This sequence joins TRBV11-1 and TRBJ1-1, with D tentatively TRBD1 (5 bases). V lost 3 bases, J lost 2 bases, and 10 bases lay in between. Germline loops: CDR1 SGHAT, CDR2 FQDESV (reference sequence). The CDR3 is 14 residues long. CDR3 sequence: CASSFRTQNTEAFF. The CDR3 DNA is TGTGCCAGCAGCTTCAGGACACAAAACACTGAAGCTTTCTTT.

There are a few counts of this clone. V is TRBV10-1 and J is TRBJ2-3, with TRBD2 as a possible D gene (5 bases). The CDR3 consists of 16 residues. Germline CDR1 is WNHNN and CDR2 is SYGVQD (reference sequence). The V gene lost 3 bases and the J gene lost 2 bases, with 15 bases spanning the gap. The DNA of the CDR3 is TGCGCCAGCAGTGATGCATCCGGGGTTACCACAGATACGCAGTATTTT. This sequence encodes CASSDASGVTTDTQYF.

This clone has only a few counts. The chain couples TRBV30 to TRBJ2-3; D possibly uses TRBD1 or TRBD2 (6 bases each). Trimming cost V 6 bases and J 3 bases, with 13 bases left between them. The CDR3 runs to 13 residues. The V gene's germline CDR1 is GTSNPN and CDR2 SVGIG (reference sequence). The CDR3 loop is CACTGALTDTQYF. The CDR3 region has the DNA TGTGCCTGCACGGGGGCTTTAACAGATACGCAGTATTTT.

The chain joins TRBV15 to TRBJ2-5, with D tentatively TRBD2 (6 bases). The CDR3 extends over 15 amino acids. The germline V and J ends were trimmed by 0 bases and 2 bases, with 10 bases remaining between them. The germline gives CDR1 LNHNV, CDR2 YYDKDF (reference sequence). CDR3 region: CATSRDPGVQETQYF. CDR3 nucleotide sequence: TGTGCCACCAGCAGAGATCCGGGGGTGCAAGAGACCCAGTACTTC.

The chain recombines TRBV27 with TRBJ2-7, with D unresolved. CDR3 length equals 11 residues. CDR1 is MNHEY, CDR2 SMNVEV, per germline (reference sequence). V was trimmed by 6 bases and J by 6 bases, leaving 9 bases between them. The CDR3 region has the DNA TGTGCCAGCAGAGGTGGCGGCGAGCAGTACTTC. Its protein is CASRGGGEQYF.

The chain combines TRBV2 with TRBJ2-3; 8 positions match TRBD2. This CDR3 is 18 amino acids long. J was trimmed by 0 bases and V by 7 bases; bases with no gene match: 15. CDR1 and CDR2 from the germline V gene are SNHLY and FYNNEI. DNA for the CDR3: TGTGCCAGCACCCCTCCTAGCGGGCCGCACCAAAGCACAGATACGCAGTATTTT. It translates to CASTPPSGPHQSTDTQYF. The full variable domain, rest sourced from reference TRBV2 and TRBJ2-3, is EPEVTQTPSHQVTQMGQEVILRCVPISNHLYFYWYRQILGQKVEFLVSFYNNEISEKSEIFDDQFSVERPDGSNFTLKIRSTKLEDSAMYFCASTPPSGPHQSTDTQYFGPGTRLTVL.

The rearrangement links TRBV6-1 to TRBJ2-5, with D hard to call. V was trimmed by 4 bases and J by 1 base, leaving 7 bases between them. The CDR3 consists of 13 residues. Germline loops: CDR1 MNHNS, CDR2 SASEGT. The CDR3: CASSVSAQETQYF. DNA for the CDR3: TGTGCCAGCAGTGTCTCAGCCCAAGAGACCCAGTACTTC.

This chain links TRBV6-6 with TRBJ1-2, with D perhaps TRBD1 (5 bases). V lost 4 bases, J lost 8 bases, and 14 bases lay in between. This CDR3 has 13 amino acids. Germline CDR1 MNHNY, CDR2 SVGAGI (reference sequence). The CDR3: CASSSGPTGGYTF. The CDR3 region has the DNA TGTGCCAGCAGTTCCGGGCCTACAGGAGGCTACACCTTC.

This sequence joins TRBV11-2 and TRBJ2-7; D remains unclear. Per germline, CDR1 SGHAT and CDR2 FQNNGV. V lost 4 bases to trimming and J lost 4 bases, with 11 bases between them. CDR3 length equals 13 residues. The CDR3: CASSSPTVYEQYF. The CDR3 DNA sequence: TGTGCCAGCAGCTCGCCCACGGTGTACGAGCAGTACTTC.

The gene calls are TRBV30 and TRBJ2-7; 7 bases agree with TRBD2. Germline V gene lookup returns CDR1 GTSNPN and CDR2 SVGIG (reference sequence). This CDR3 has 11 amino acids. J was trimmed by 2 bases and V by 5 bases; bases with no gene match: 0. CDR3 DNA sequence: TGTGCCTGGGGGACTACCTACGAGCAGTACTTC. Its protein product is CAWGTTYEQYF.

The rearrangement links TRBV5-1 to TRBJ2-1; no definite D call. Looked up from germline, CDR1 is SGHRS and CDR2 is YFSETQ. The CDR3 loop spans 12 amino acids. V lost 2 bases and J 7 bases, leaving 7 bases between the germline ends. The CDR3 sequence is CASSFMGNEQFF. The CDR3 bases are TGCGCCAGCAGCTTTATGGGTAATGAGCAGTTCTTC.

The chain combines TRBV7-3 with TRBJ2-7, with 9 bases fitting TRBD1. This CDR3 spans 17 amino acids. Germline lookup yields CDR1 SGHTA and CDR2 FQGTGA. Unmatched junction bases numbered 6, after V lost 0 bases and J lost 0 bases. The CDR3, as DNA: TGTGCCAGCAGCTTAACGGGACAGGGTTCAAGCTCCTACGAGCAGTACTTC. This sequence encodes CASSLTGQGSSSYEQYF.

This clone was counted between two and nine times. This sequence joins TRBV11-1 and TRBJ2-3; the D is unclear. Germline CDR1 reads SGHAT; CDR2 reads FQDESV (reference sequence). The CDR3 length is 12 residues. V dropped 6 bases and J dropped 6 bases, with 10 bases sitting between them. The CDR3 reads CASRPVSDTQYF. The CDR3 region has the DNA TGTGCCAGCAGGCCGGTTTCGGATACGCAGTATTTT. The full variable domain, in which reference TRBV11-1 and TRBJ2-3 provide the parts outside the CDR3, is EAEVAQSPRYKITEKSQAVAFWCDPISGHATLYWYRQILGQGPELLVQFQDESVVDDSQLPKDRFSAERLKGVDSTLKIQPAELGDSAMYLCASRPVSDTQYFGPGTRLTVL.

This clone was detected only a few times. This chain links TRBV27 with TRBJ1-1; D remains unclear. The CDR3 has 15 residues. The ends were cut back, 0 bases at V and 3 bases at J, with 11 bases in the middle. The germline V gene encodes CDR1 MNHEY and CDR2 SMNVEV (reference sequence). DNA for the CDR3: TGTGCCAGCAGTTTATCGGGGTCTTTTCACACTGAAGCTTTCTTT. Translating it yields CASSLSGSFHTEAFF.

The chain's CDR3 is CASSQDGPQHF. DNA of the CDR3: TGCGCCAGCAGCCAAGATGGGCCCCAGCATTTT. This rearrangement joins TRBV4-3 to TRBJ1-5; D is ambiguous. CDR3 size: 11 residues. From germline, CDR1 is LGHNA and CDR2 YSLEER. V lost 0 bases and J lost 9, with 3 bases in between.

The chain joins TRBV28 to TRBJ2-7, with TRBD2 matching 8 bases. Germline V gene data show CDR1 as MDHEN and CDR2 as SYDVKM. V was pared by 2 bases and J by 3 bases, with 3 bases of the junction left unmatched. The CDR3 has 14 residues. In DNA form, the CDR3 reads TGTGCCAGCAGTTTAGGCGGGAGGCTCTACGAGCAGTACTTC. Encoded protein: CASSLGGRLYEQYF.

Regarding this clone: The sample carries other DNA sequences with the same CDR3. This sequence joins TRBV6-1 and TRBJ1-2; 8 bases fit TRBD1. J gave up 6 bases and V 2 bases, and 14 bases lay outside the gene matches. The CDR3 covers 17 residues. Germline lookup yields CDR1 MNHNS and CDR2 SASEGT. The CDR3 nucleotides are TGTGCCAGCAGTGAATTCGACAGGGGAGCCTCTTGGGATGGCTACACCTTC. Encoded protein: CASSEFDRGASWDGYTF.